Given below is one TCR beta chain in context. These data are taken from a study of T cell changes during pregnancy in multiple sclerosis. Generated by immunoSEQ multiplex PCR, the TCRdb table keeps only in-frame clones and is missing some. The sample records 50,000 or so clones, 80% to 95% being singletons. Germline values: CDR1 SEHNR, CDR2 FQNEAQ (reference sequence). The CDR3 is 15 residues long. The V end lost 1 base, the J end lost 0 bases, and 9 bases lay between the germline ends. The rearrangement joins TRBV7-9 to TRBJ1-1; D unclear. Sample: CD8+ T cells from peripheral blood mononuclear cells, taken after pregnancy. The receptor was isolated from a female donor with multiple sclerosis, enrolled in a pregnancy study. CDR3 nucleotide sequence: TGTGCCAGCAGCTTAGTTGGAGGGCTGAACACTGAAGCTTTCTTT. Its translation: CASSLVGGLNTEAFF. Full variable domain (missing parts from reference TRBV7-9 and TRBJ1-1): DTGVSQNPRHKITKRGQNVTFRCDPISEHNRLYWYRQTLGQGPEFLTYFQNEAQLEKSRLLSDRFSAERPKGSFSTLEIQRTEQGDSAMYLCASSLVGGLNTEAFFGQGTRLTVV.